Listed below are T cell receptor beta chains from one sample, sequenced in a study of T cell responses to AZD1222 COVID-19 vaccine. The table came from immunoSEQ multiplex PCR; TCRdb's copy has only in-frame clones and leaves some out. The data contain roughly 50,000 clones, around 90% of them singletons. Sequencing was performed on peripheral blood, taken on day 0 of AZD1222 vaccination. Every receptor here comes from an adult in good health. Each CDR3 is given with its conserved first and last residue. D genes are given only for firm matches. Clone size is not always given. Where it is, it says once, few, many or a class for expanded clones.

j_call | cdr3_length | d_call | clone_size | v_call | cdr3_nt | cdr3_aa
TRBJ2-7 | 14 | TRBD1 | . | TRBV3-1/TRBV3-2 | TGTGCCAGCAGTCAAACAGGGGTCTCCTACGAGCAGTACTTC | CASSQTGVSYEQYF
TRBJ1-1 | 13 | . | . | TRBV6-1 | TGTGCCAGCATTGAAGTTAGGAACACTGAAGCTTTCTTT | CASIEVRNTEAFF
TRBJ2-4 | 16 | . | . | TRBV30 | TGTGCCTGGAGTCAGGGGCTACTAGTGAACAAAAACATTCAGTACTTC | CAWSQGLLVNKNIQYF
TRBJ2-1 | 16 | TRBD2 | . | TRBV3-1/TRBV3-2 | TGTGCCAGCAGCCTAGGGACACCGGGACTAGCGGAACCCGAGTTCTTC | CASSLGTPGLAEPEFF
TRBJ2-2 | 12 | . | . | TRBV12-3/TRBV12-4 | TGTGCCAGCAGTTTTGCGGCCGGGGAGCTGTTTTTT | CASSFAAGELFF
TRBJ1-1 | 13 | TRBD1 | . | TRBV30 | TGTGCCTGGACCCGGGACAGGGTAGCTGAAGCTTTCTTT | CAWTRDRVAEAFF
TRBJ1-4 | 18 | TRBD1 | . | TRBV4-2 | TGTGCCAGCAGCCCGCAGTCCCCGGGACAGACAACTAATGAAAAACTGTTTTTT | CASSPQSPGQTTNEKLFF
TRBJ2-2 | 15 | . | . | TRBV5-1 | TGCGCCAGCAGCTTGAGTACAGCGAACACCGGGGAGCTGTTTTTT | CASSLSTANTGELFF
TRBJ1-2 | 13 | . | . | TRBV3-1/TRBV3-2 | TGTGCCAGCAGCCAAGATGGGGCCTATGGCTACACCTTC | CASSQDGAYGYTF
TRBJ2-1 | 16 | TRBD2 | few | TRBV6-5 | TGTGCCAGCAGTTCCGGGAGGGCCTCAGCCTACAATGAGCAGTTCTTC | CASSSGRASAYNEQFF
TRBJ2-5 | 16 | . | . | TRBV7-8 | TGTGCCAGCAGCTCCCTTTTTTCCGGTGGGAAAGAGACCCAGTACTTC | CASSSLFSGGKETQYF
TRBJ2-7 | 16 | . | . | TRBV7-8 | TGTGCCAGCAGCTTAAGTTCAGGGGCACCGTCCTACGAGCAGTACTTC | CASSLSSGAPSYEQYF
TRBJ2-5 | 14 | TRBD2 | . | TRBV27 | TGTGCCAGCAGTTCTTTAGCGGGAGTGGAGACCCAGTACTTC | CASSSLAGVETQYF
TRBJ1-5 | 16 | TRBD1 | . | TRBV27 | TGTGCCAGCAGTTTCCCCCGGGACAGGGCCAATCAGCCCCAGCATTTT | CASSFPRDRANQPQHF
TRBJ2-5 | 14 | . | once | TRBV7-2 | TGTGCCAGCAGCTTAATGTCCCCCCCAGAGACCCAGTACTTC | CASSLMSPPETQYF
TRBJ1-1 | 17 | . | . | TRBV7-9 | TGTGCCAGCAGCAAAACATCCCTCACTCATATGAACACTGAAGCTTTCTTT | CASSKTSLTHMNTEAFF
TRBJ2-7 | 15 | . | . | TRBV7-9 | TGTGCCAGCAGTCATGACATCCTGAGCTCCTACGAGCAGTACTTC | CASSHDILSSYEQYF
TRBJ1-3 | 18 | TRBD1 | . | TRBV9 | TGTGCCAGCAGCGTTTCCATAACAGGGGGCGCTTCTGGAAACACCATATATTTT | CASSVSITGGASGNTIYF
TRBJ2-3 | 13 | . | . | TRBV4-1 | TGCGCCAGCAGCCAAGCCCACACAGATACGCAGTATTTT | CASSQAHTDTQYF
TRBJ1-4 | 16 | . | . | TRBV28 | TGTGCCAGCATCCCTGGGGGATCCGCCCTAGCCGGAAAACTGTTTTTT | CASIPGGSALAGKLFF
TRBJ2-1 | 14 | . | . | TRBV29-1 | TGCAGCGTTGCACGGTATGGGGGGCTCGATGAGCAGTTCTTC | CSVARYGGLDEQFF
TRBJ1-1 | 14 | . | . | TRBV7-3 | TGTGCCAGCAGCTCCGTGGACGGAAACACTGAAGCTTTCTTT | CASSSVDGNTEAFF
TRBJ1-1 | 16 | . | . | TRBV6-1 | TGTGCCAGCAGTGAAGGACGGGTGTCGATGAACACTGAAGCTTTCTTT | CASSEGRVSMNTEAFF
TRBJ2-2 | 13 | . | . | TRBV7-2 | TGTGCCAGCAGCCAGACTAGCACCGGGGAGCTGTTTTTT | CASSQTSTGELFF
TRBJ1-6 | 14 | . | . | TRBV6-5 | TGTGCCAGCGGAGGTTTCTCCTATAATTCACCCCTCCACTTT | CASGGFSYNSPLHF
TRBJ2-5 | 15 | . | . | TRBV7-6 | TGTGCCAGCAGCTTAGAGTCGGCAGGCCAAGAGACCCAGTACTTC | CASSLESAGQETQYF
TRBJ2-7 | 18 | TRBD2 | once | TRBV7-8 | TGTGCCAGCAGCTCACTACCTCAAGTGGCGGGAGGGATGTACGAGCAGTACTTC | CASSSLPQVAGGMYEQYF
TRBJ1-5 | 17 | TRBD1 | . | TRBV6-1 | TGTGCCAGCAGTGACGGGTCGTTCGGGACAGGGTCTCAGCCCCAGCATTTT | CASSDGSFGTGSQPQHF
TRBJ2-7 | 14 | TRBD2 | . | TRBV30 | TGTGCCTGCCTGGGGGGACTAGCGTCGTACGAGCAGTACTTC | CACLGGLASYEQYF
TRBJ2-5 | 15 | TRBD2 | medium-sized | TRBV9 | TGTGCCAGCAGCGTAGTCGGACTAGCCCACGAGACCCAGTACTTC | CASSVVGLAHETQYF
TRBJ1-5 | 14 | . | . | TRBV10-2 | TGCGCCACCCGGGAGGTCGATAGCAATCAGCCCCAGCATTTT | CATREVDSNQPQHF
TRBJ1-5 | 13 | . | . | TRBV30 | TGTGCCTGGAGTGTAGGGGAGGAACAGCCCCAGCATTTT | CAWSVGEEQPQHF
TRBJ1-2 | 13 | . | . | TRBV6-5 | TGTGCCAGCAGGGAGGGACGGACGACTGGCTACACCTTC | CASREGRTTGYTF
TRBJ1-6 | 14 | . | . | TRBV27 | TGTGCCACCCGCGGGGGAGCCTATAATTCACCCCTCCACTTT | CATRGGAYNSPLHF
TRBJ1-5 | 15 | . | once | TRBV28 | TGTGCCAGCACCCCCCAGGGATCAGGCAATCAGCCCCAGCATTTT | CASTPQGSGNQPQHF
TRBJ1-5 | 15 | . | . | TRBV18 | TGTGCCAGCTCACTTGGGGCTCCCCCGGATCAGCCCCAGCATTTT | CASSLGAPPDQPQHF
TRBJ2-1 | 14 | . | . | TRBV5-1 | TGCGCCAGCAGCCCCCCTCGGGCAGCATGGGAGCAGTTCTTC | CASSPPRAAWEQFF
TRBJ1-2 | 12 | . | . | TRBV28 | TGTGCCAGCTCCGGGAGCTACTATGGCTACACCTTC | CASSGSYYGYTF
TRBJ1-2 | 13 | . | . | TRBV28 | TGTGCCAGCAGCCCCTCGGTCACCTATGGCTACACCTTC | CASSPSVTYGYTF
TRBJ2-1 | 13 | TRBD1 | . | TRBV5-4 | TGTGCCAGCAGCGCGGGACAGGGTGATGAGCAGTTCTTC | CASSAGQGDEQFF
TRBJ1-4 | 16 | TRBD1 | . | TRBV5-5 | TGTGCCAGCAGTTACCCTCCAGGGGGTACTAATGAAAAACTGTTTTTT | CASSYPPGGTNEKLFF
TRBJ1-5 | 13 | . | few | TRBV21-1 | TGTGCCAGAGGGGGGACAGTTCGACAGCCCCAGCATTTT | CARGGTVRQPQHF
TRBJ1-6 | 14 | . | . | TRBV2 | TGTGCCAGCAGTGATGTGGTAGTAGATTCACCCCTCCACTTT | CASSDVVVDSPLHF
TRBJ2-1 | 15 | . | . | TRBV7-9 | TGTGCCAGCAGCTCCCGGGACGACCCCTACAATGAGCAGTTCTTC | CASSSRDDPYNEQFF
TRBJ1-2 | 13 | TRBD1 | . | TRBV27 | TGTGCCAGCAGTTGGGACAGGAACTATGGCTACACCTTC | CASSWDRNYGYTF
TRBJ2-3 | 16 | . | . | TRBV7-9 | TGTGCCAGCAGCTTCCTCAACCCTACGGGCCGGGATACGCAGTATTTT | CASSFLNPTGRDTQYF
TRBJ1-1 | 15 | . | . | TRBV5-1 | TGCGCCAGCAGCTTCTACAGGGAGGTGGGAACTGAAGCTTTCTTT | CASSFYREVGTEAFF
TRBJ2-3 | 15 | TRBD1 | . | TRBV11-1 | TGTGCCAGCAGCTTAGGGACAGGACCCACAGATACGCAGTATTTT | CASSLGTGPTDTQYF
TRBJ2-1 | 17 | TRBD2 | . | TRBV4-1 | TGCGCCAGCAGCCAAGATTTACGACTAGCGGGAGATAATGAGCAGTTCTTC | CASSQDLRLAGDNEQFF